Below, 27 T cell receptor beta chains from the same sample are listed, as sequenced in a study of blood T cell repertoires in COVID-19. Measured with immunoSEQ multiplex PCR; TCRdb has only the in-frame clones, and not every one. The data contain 65,000 to 90,000 clones, 80% to 90% of them singletons. The sequenced sample consisted of peripheral blood. These receptors came from a woman of 80 years or more with active or convalescent COVID-19.

This clone came up once. J is TRBJ1-2 and V is TRBV6-7, with a weak D call TRBD1 (6 bases). TRBV6-7 is sorted into the ORF group, with uncertain function. The CDR3 extends over 13 amino acids. The V end was cut by 5 bases, the J end by 7 bases, with 14 bases between. CDR3 region: CASSIQGSSGYTF. In DNA, the CDR3 is TGTGCCAGCAGTATACAGGGTTCGAGTGGCTACACCTTC.

This sequence joins TRBV28 and TRBJ1-2, with a weak D call TRBD1 (6 bases). V shed 5 bases and J shed 2 bases, with 15 bases lying between them. Germline assignment: CDR1 MDHEN and CDR2 SYDVKM. The CDR3 has 15 amino acids. CDR3 residues: CASSEKGVLNYGYTF. Here the CDR3 DNA reads TGTGCCAGCAGTGAAAAGGGGGTTTTGAACTATGGCTACACCTTC.

This clone was counted a few times. The chain employs TRBV6-5 and TRBJ2-1; D gene uncertain. This CDR3 is 14 amino acids long. V shed 5 bases and J shed 8 bases, with 16 bases lying between them. The germline gives CDR1 MNHEY, CDR2 SVGAGI. The CDR3 reads CASSRARLVDEQFF. CDR3 in DNA: TGTGCCAGCAGTCGAGCCCGCCTGGTCGATGAGCAGTTCTTC.

V gene TRBV14 combines with J gene TRBJ2-2, with TRBD2 matching over 7 bases. V was pared by 1 base and J by 5 bases, with 7 bases of the junction left unmatched. In germline, CDR1 is SGHDN, CDR2 FVKESK. This CDR3 is 16 amino acids long. CDR3 nucleotides: TGTGCCAGCAGCCAAGGCATAGCGGGCCAGACCGGGGAGCTGTTTTTT. The encoded protein is CASSQGIAGQTGELFF.

This clone appeared a few times. The rearrangement uses TRBV5-1 and TRBJ2-1, with 9 bases identical to TRBD2. Trimming cost V 4 bases and J 5 bases; bases outside gene matches: 10. Germline lookup yields CDR1 SGHRS and CDR2 YFSETQ. The CDR3 has 16 residues. CDR3 region: CASSPHGSGGNNEQFF. For the CDR3, the DNA is TGCGCCAGCAGCCCCCATGGTAGCGGGGGTAACAATGAGCAGTTCTTC.

The sample holds one count of this clone. V and J are TRBV28 and TRBJ2-5, with 10 bases that match TRBD2. CDR3 size: 17 residues. Germline assignment: CDR1 MDHEN and CDR2 SYDVKM. The J segment lost 5 bases and the V segment lost 2 bases, leaving 11 bases of the junction unmatched. The CDR3 reads CASSLGRLAGGRETQYF. The CDR3, as DNA: TGTGCCAGCAGTTTAGGTCGTTTAGCGGGGGGCAGGGAGACCCAGTACTTC. The variable domain in full, with the rest retrieved from reference TRBV28 and TRBJ2-5, is DVKVTQSSRYLVKRTGEKVFLECVQDMDHENMFWYRQDPGLGLRLIYFSYDVKMKEKGDIPEGYSVSREKKERFSLILESASTNQTSMYLCASSLGRLAGGRETQYFGPGTRLLVL.

This sequence joins TRBV14 and TRBJ2-2, with a tentative D call TRBD2 (6 bases). Germline V lookup: CDR1 SGHDN, CDR2 FVKESK. V lost 1 base to trimming and J lost 5 bases, with 8 bases between them. The CDR3 covers 14 residues. The CDR3 loop is CASSQGRGTGELFF. In DNA form, the CDR3 reads TGTGCCAGCAGCCAAGGTCGGGGGACCGGGGAGCTGTTTTTT.

This rearrangement joins TRBV21-1 to TRBJ2-4; the table's D call TRBD1 went unverified against the DNA. TRBV21-1 is a recognized pseudogene. This CDR3 has 16 residues. CDR3 sequence: CASSKANRDIKNIQYF. The DNA for the CDR3 is TGTGCCAGCAGCAAAGCGAACCGGGACATTAAAAACATTCAGTACTTC.

The CDR3 nucleotides read TGTGCCGCAACGGGACAAGGAGGACCTAACTATGGCTACACCTTC. This codes for CAATGQGGPNYGYTF. J is TRBJ1-2 and V is TRBV19; D is perhaps TRBD1 (6 bases). V gave up 11 bases and J gave up 0 bases, with 19 bases separating them. Germline CDR1 is LNHDA and CDR2 is SQIVND (reference sequence). CDR3 length equals 15 residues. The whole variable domain, remainder taken from reference TRBV19 and TRBJ1-2, is DGGITQSPKYLFRKEGQNVTLSCEQNLNHDAMYWYRQDPGQGLRLIYYSQIVNDFQKGDIAEGYSVSREKKESFPLTVTSAQKNPTAFYLCAATGQGGPNYGYTFGSGTRLTVV.

J is TRBJ1-3 and V is TRBV28, with D possibly matching TRBD1 (6 bases). The CDR3 is 14 residues long. Germline V gene sequence: CDR1 MDHEN, CDR2 SYDVKM. With 4 bases removed from V and 2 bases from J, the gap between germline ends came to 9 bases. CDR3 nucleotides: TGTGCCAGCAGTTCCGGACAGCCTGGAAACACCATATATTTT. This sequence encodes CASSSGQPGNTIYF.

The gene calls are TRBV4-2 and TRBJ2-7, with 10 bases aligning to TRBD2. Germline CDR1 reads LGHNA; CDR2 reads YNFKEQ. V lost 0 bases, J lost 4 bases, and 3 bases stayed unmatched. The CDR3 is made up of 15 amino acids. The CDR3 DNA sequence: TGTGCCAGCAGCCAAGAATCTAGCGGGAGTTACGAGCAGTACTTC. As protein: CASSQESSGSYEQYF.

The chain recombines TRBV6-1 with TRBJ2-7, with 9 bases that match TRBD1. J lost 1 base, V lost 2 bases, and 3 bases had no gene match. This CDR3 is 15 amino acids long. The germline V gene has CDR1 MNHNS and CDR2 SASEGT. CDR3: CASSELGTGSYEQYF. The CDR3 nucleotides read TGTGCCAGCAGTGAACTGGGGACAGGGTCCTACGAGCAGTACTTC.

This clone has just one count. The rearrangement links TRBV6-2 or TRBV6-3 to TRBJ2-3, with 8 nucleotides matching TRBD1. The CDR3 covers 16 residues. Per germline, CDR1 MNHEY and CDR2 SVGEGT. The junction had 9 bases not matched to a gene; V was cut back by 5 bases and J by 2 bases. CDR3 coding DNA: TGTGCCAGCAGTCCCCAGGGGGCGCGGGTCACAGATACGCAGTATTTT. Its protein product is CASSPQGARVTDTQYF.

A word on this clone: One junction end does not reproduce the germline sequence, and a read error may be involved. The chain employs TRBV4-1 and TRBJ1-2; TRBD1 might be the D (6 bases). CDR1 and CDR2 from the germline V gene are MGHRA and YSYEKL. The CDR3 is made up of 11 amino acids. The CDR3 nucleotides are TGCGCCAGCAGCCAAGTAGGAGACAGGAGATTC. As protein: CASSQVGDRRF.

This chain joins TRBV5-4 and TRBJ2-1, with D possibly being TRBD2 (5 bases). The CDR3 is 16 residues long. V dropped 4 bases and J dropped 3 bases, with 17 bases sitting between them. Germline CDR1 is SGHNT and CDR2 is YYREEE (reference sequence). The CDR3 bases are TGTGCCAGCAGCCTACCGGGGTCCTACCTCTACAATGAGCAGTTCTTC. Its protein product is CASSLPGSYLYNEQFF.

Only a few counts were recorded for this clone. This chain uses TRBV19 with TRBJ1-5; perhaps TRBD1 as D (5 bases). The CDR3 extends over 16 amino acids. Deletions cut 3 bases from V and 0 bases from J, with 12 bases between. In germline, CDR1 is LNHDA, CDR2 SQIVND (reference sequence). CDR3 amino acids: CASSIFGQGSNQPQHF. CDR3 in DNA: TGTGCCAGTAGTATTTTCGGGCAGGGTAGCAATCAGCCCCAGCATTTT.

The CDR3 loop reads CASSPREGLTDTQYF. The CDR3 region has the DNA TGCGCCAGCAGTCCCCGGGAGGGACTCACAGATACGCAGTATTTT. The chain uses TRBV4-1 and TRBJ2-3; 8 nucleotides match TRBD2. Germline-derived CDR1 and CDR2 are MGHRA and YSYEKL. The CDR3 extends over 15 amino acids. V gave up 6 bases and J gave up 2 bases; unmatched junction bases: 7.

The chain couples TRBV24-1 to TRBJ2-2; 10 nucleotides line up with TRBD2. The CDR3 consists of 18 residues. Germline trimming cut 6 bases from V and 4 bases from J; bases unmatched to any gene: 13. Germline V gene sequence: CDR1 KGHDR, CDR2 SFDVKD. The CDR3 DNA reads TGTGCCACCAGTCCCCTAGCGGGAGCAGATAGGGGCACCGGGGAGCTGTTTTTT. Translated: CATSPLAGADRGTGELFF.

This chain uses TRBV7-8 with TRBJ2-3; TRBD2 matches 11 bases. CDR1 and CDR2 from the germline V gene are SGHVS and FQNEAQ. V was clipped by 4 bases and J by 5 bases; unmatched bases: 8. The length of the CDR3 is 16 residues. The chain's CDR3 is CASSSRSGRAQDTQYF. DNA of the CDR3: TGTGCCAGCAGCTCACGTAGCGGGAGGGCCCAAGATACGCAGTATTTT.

The chain employs TRBV14 and TRBJ2-7; 8 nucleotides line up with TRBD2. V was clipped by 6 bases and J by 2 bases; unmatched bases: 6. Per the germline V gene, CDR1 is SGHDN and CDR2 is FVKESK. CDR3 length equals 14 residues. CDR3 region: CASSRGLGTYEQYF. Written as DNA, the CDR3 is TGTGCCAGCAGTCGGGGACTAGGCACCTACGAGCAGTACTTC.

The CDR3 DNA reads as TGTGCCAGCAGCTTTGTGGGACAGGTAAATCAGCCCCAGCATTTT. Its protein product is CASSFVGQVNQPQHF. The chain recombines TRBV12-1 with TRBJ1-5; the DNA was not compared with TRBD1, the D call given in the table. TRBV12-1 is a listed pseudogene. CDR3 length: 15 amino acids.

This chain connects TRBV25-1 to TRBJ1-1, with D perhaps matching TRBD1 (5 bases). From germline, CDR1 is MGHDK and CDR2 SYGVNS. The length of the CDR3 is 14 residues. Trimming shortened V by 4 bases and J by 7 bases, and 16 bases separated the two germline ends. Here the CDR3 DNA reads TGTGCCAGCAGTGGCCCCGGGACTTACAATGAAGCTTTCTTT. Its protein is CASSGPGTYNEAFF.

The gene calls are TRBV12-5 and TRBJ2-7; TRBD1 agrees at 7 bases. V was pared by 3 bases and J by 2 bases, with 7 bases of the junction left unmatched. The germline V gene has CDR1 LGHNT and CDR2 FRNRAP. The CDR3 contains 15 residues. CDR3 sequence (DNA): TGTGCTAGTGGTTTCGTCGGGACAGCAACCTACGAGCAGTACTTC. Its translation: CASGFVGTATYEQYF.

The V gene is TRBV3-1 (or the pseudogene TRBV3-2), the J gene TRBJ2-7; 7 bases align to TRBD2. The length of the CDR3 is 14 residues. V trimming: 4 bases; J trimming: 3 bases; junction bases outside the gene matches: 6. The V gene's germline CDR1 is LGHDT and CDR2 YNNKEL (reference sequence). CDR3 sequence: CASSRQTSFYEQYF. The CDR3 nucleotides read TGTGCCAGCAGCCGTCAGACTAGCTTCTACGAGCAGTACTTC.

CDR3 loop: CAISERVTSGSSYEQYF. The CDR3, as DNA: TGTGCCATCAGTGAGCGGGTGACTAGCGGGAGCTCCTACGAGCAGTACTTC. This chain uses TRBV10-3 with TRBJ2-7, with 12 bases fitting TRBD2. The V gene's germline CDR1 is ENHRY and CDR2 SYGVKD. With 2 bases clipped from V and 0 bases from J, the junction kept 5 bases outside the gene matches. The CDR3 runs to 17 residues.

The J gene is TRBJ1-4, the V gene TRBV6-9; TRBD1 might be the D (5 bases). The CDR3 has 17 residues. The V gene's germline CDR1 is MNHGY and CDR2 SVAAGI. V was shortened by 8 bases and J by 0 bases, with 19 bases between the two germline ends. The CDR3 DNA sequence: TGTGCCAGCGAAACGGAGGGGAACATTGCAACTAATGAAAAACTGTTTTTT. This codes for CASETEGNIATNEKLFF.

This clone was recorded once. The gene calls are TRBV6-5 and TRBJ2-7; TRBD2 agrees at 8 bases. There are 15 residues in the CDR3. V lost 0 bases to trimming and J lost 2 bases; unmatched junction nucleotides: 3. Germline values: CDR1 MNHEY, CDR2 SVGAGI. The CDR3, as DNA: TGTGCCAGCAGTTACTCGCTAGCGGGCCCCTACGAGCAGTACTTC. Amino acids: CASSYSLAGPYEQYF.